This TCR beta chain was recorded in a study of T cell responses to AZD1222 COVID-19 vaccine. Study results and limitations: No day 14 peak samples; only post-peak repertoires were characterized. Nearly half of unique spike-specific TCRs reportedly avoided B.1.351 and B.1.1.7 mutated regions. Just a handful of AZD1222 recipients were seropositive at baseline.

Profiling relied on immunoSEQ multiplex PCR, and the TCRdb table lists in-frame clones only, not all of them. The data show more than 85,000 clones, 87% seen once. Analyses pooled second doses at about 4 or about 12 weeks. In regard to this clone: Its antigen is undetermined.

The length of the CDR3 is 14 residues. Germline V gives CDR1 SGHRS, CDR2 YFSETQ. V was shortened by 4 bases and J by 1 base, with 8 bases between the two germline ends. The sequence came from an adult who received the AZD1222 COVID-19 vaccine. V usage is TRBV5-1 and J usage is TRBJ2-2; D ambiguous. The source was peripheral blood, collected 28 days after the second AZD1222 dose. This CDR3 is CASSVNRNTGELFF. The CDR3 coding sequence is TGCGCCAGCAGCGTTAACAGGAACACCGGGGAGCTGTTTTTT.